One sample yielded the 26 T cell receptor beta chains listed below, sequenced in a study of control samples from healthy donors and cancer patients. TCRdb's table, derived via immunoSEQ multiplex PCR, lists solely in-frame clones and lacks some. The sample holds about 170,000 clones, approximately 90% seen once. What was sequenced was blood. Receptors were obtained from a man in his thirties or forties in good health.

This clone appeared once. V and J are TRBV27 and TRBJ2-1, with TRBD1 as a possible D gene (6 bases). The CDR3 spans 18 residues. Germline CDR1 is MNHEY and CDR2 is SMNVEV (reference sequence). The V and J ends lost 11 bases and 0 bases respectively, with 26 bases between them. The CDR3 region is CAAARDTRTRSSYNEQFF. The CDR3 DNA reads TGTGCCGCCGCCCGGGACACACGGACGCGGAGCTCCTACAATGAGCAGTTCTTC.

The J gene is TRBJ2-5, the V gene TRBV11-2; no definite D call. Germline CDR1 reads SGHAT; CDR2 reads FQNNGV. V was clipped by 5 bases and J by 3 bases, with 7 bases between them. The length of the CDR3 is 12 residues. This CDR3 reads CASSSQEETQYF. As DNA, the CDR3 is TGTGCCAGCAGCAGTCAGGAAGAGACCCAGTACTTC.

The CDR3 reads CASSVGHTNQPQHF. DNA of the CDR3: TGTGCCAGCAGCGTGGGACACACTAATCAGCCCCAGCATTTT. The rearrangement links TRBV9 to TRBJ1-5; D is perhaps TRBD1 (6 bases). The V end was cut by 2 bases, the J end by 4 bases, with 10 bases between. The CDR3 is 14 amino acids. Germline lookup yields CDR1 SGDLS and CDR2 YYNGEE.

CDR3 in DNA: TGTGCCATCACCCCGGGACTAGCGGGGGGCGAGGTCGGGGAGCTGTTTTTT. It specifies CAITPGLAGGEVGELFF. The V call is TRBV10-3, the J call TRBJ2-2; 15 bases agree with TRBD2. The CDR3 runs 17 residues. J lost 7 bases, V lost 7 bases, and 10 bases had no gene match. CDR1 and CDR2 (germline): ENHRY, SYGVKD.

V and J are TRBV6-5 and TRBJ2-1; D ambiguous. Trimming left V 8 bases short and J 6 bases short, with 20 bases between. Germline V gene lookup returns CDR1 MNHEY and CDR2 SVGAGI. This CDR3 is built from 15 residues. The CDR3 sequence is CASSLGRPWFNEQFF. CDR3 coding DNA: TGTGCCAGCTCGCTTGGCCGTCCCTGGTTCAATGAGCAGTTCTTC.

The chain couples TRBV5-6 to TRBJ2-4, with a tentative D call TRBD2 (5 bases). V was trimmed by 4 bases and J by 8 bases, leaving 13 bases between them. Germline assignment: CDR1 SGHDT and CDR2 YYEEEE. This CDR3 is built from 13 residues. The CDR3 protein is CASSRRTGDIQYF. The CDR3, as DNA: TGTGCCAGCAGCAGGAGGACTGGGGACATTCAGTACTTC. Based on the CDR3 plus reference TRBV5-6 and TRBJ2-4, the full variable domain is DAGVTQSPTHLIKTRGQQVTLRCSPKSGHDTVSWYQQALGQGPQFIFQYYEEEERQRGNFPDRFSGHQFPNYSSELNVNALLLGDSALYLCASSRRTGDIQYFGAGTRLSVL.

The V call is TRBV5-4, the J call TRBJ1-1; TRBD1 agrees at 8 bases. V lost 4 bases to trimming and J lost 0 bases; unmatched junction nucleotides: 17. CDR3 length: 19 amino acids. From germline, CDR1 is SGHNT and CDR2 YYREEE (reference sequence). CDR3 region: CASSLIIWTGPELNTEAFF. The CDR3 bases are TGTGCCAGCAGCCTTATAATTTGGACAGGGCCGGAGCTGAACACTGAAGCTTTCTTT. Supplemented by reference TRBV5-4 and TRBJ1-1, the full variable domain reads ETGVTQSPTHLIKTRGQQVTLRCSSQSGHNTVSWYQQALGQGPQFIFQYYREEENGRGNFPPRFSGLQFPNYSSELNVNALELDDSALYLCASSLIIWTGPELNTEAFFGQGTRLTVV.

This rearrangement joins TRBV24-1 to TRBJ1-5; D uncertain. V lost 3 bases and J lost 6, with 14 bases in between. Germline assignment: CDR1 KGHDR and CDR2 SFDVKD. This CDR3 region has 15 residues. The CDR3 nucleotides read TGTGCCACCAGTGATGGTGTTGGACCAAGTCAGCCCCAGCATTTT. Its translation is CATSDGVGPSQPQHF.

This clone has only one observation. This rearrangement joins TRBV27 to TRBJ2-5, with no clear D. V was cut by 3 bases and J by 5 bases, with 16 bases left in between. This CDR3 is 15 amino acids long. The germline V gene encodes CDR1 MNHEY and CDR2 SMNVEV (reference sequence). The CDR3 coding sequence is TGTGCCAGCAGTTTTATGGCAACCCAACGGGAGACCCAGTACTTC. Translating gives CASSFMATQRETQYF.

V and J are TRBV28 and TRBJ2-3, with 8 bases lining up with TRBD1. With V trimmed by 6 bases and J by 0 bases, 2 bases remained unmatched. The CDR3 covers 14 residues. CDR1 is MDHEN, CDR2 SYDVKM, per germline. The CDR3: CASRRDRSTDTQYF. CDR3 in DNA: TGTGCCAGCAGACGGGACAGGAGCACAGATACGCAGTATTTT. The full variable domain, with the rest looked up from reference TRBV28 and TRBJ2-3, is DVKVTQSSRYLVKRTGEKVFLECVQDMDHENMFWYRQDPGLGLRLIYFSYDVKMKEKGDIPEGYSVSREKKERFSLILESASTNQTSMYLCASRRDRSTDTQYFGPGTRLTVL.

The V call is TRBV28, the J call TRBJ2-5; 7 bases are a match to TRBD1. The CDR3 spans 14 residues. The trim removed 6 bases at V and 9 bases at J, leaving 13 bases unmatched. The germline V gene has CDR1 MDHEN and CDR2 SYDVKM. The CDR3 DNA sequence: TGTGCCAGCAGCAAGACAGGGAAGATAATGGCCCAGTACTTC. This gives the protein CASSKTGKIMAQYF.

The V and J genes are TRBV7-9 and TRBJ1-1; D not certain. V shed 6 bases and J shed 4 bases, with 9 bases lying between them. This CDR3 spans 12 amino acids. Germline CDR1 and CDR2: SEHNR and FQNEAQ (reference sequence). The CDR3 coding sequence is TGTGCCAGCAGGGAAACCCTCACTGAAGCTTTCTTT. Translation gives CASRETLTEAFF.

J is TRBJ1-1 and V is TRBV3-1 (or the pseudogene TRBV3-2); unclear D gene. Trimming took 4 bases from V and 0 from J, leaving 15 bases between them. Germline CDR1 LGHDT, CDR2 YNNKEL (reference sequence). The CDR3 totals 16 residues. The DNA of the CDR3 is TGTGCCAGCAGCCCAGTAGGAACCCTCATGAACACTGAAGCTTTCTTT. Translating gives CASSPVGTLMNTEAFF.

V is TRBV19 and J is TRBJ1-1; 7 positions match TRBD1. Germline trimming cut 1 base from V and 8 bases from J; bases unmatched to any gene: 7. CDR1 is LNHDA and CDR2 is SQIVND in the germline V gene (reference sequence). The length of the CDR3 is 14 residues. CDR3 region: CASSIAGGTVEAFF. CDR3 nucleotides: TGTGCCAGTAGTATAGCAGGAGGGACAGTGGAAGCTTTCTTT.

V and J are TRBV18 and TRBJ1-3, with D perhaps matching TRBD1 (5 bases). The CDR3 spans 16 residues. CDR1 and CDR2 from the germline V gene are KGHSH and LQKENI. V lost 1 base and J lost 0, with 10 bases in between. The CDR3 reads CASSPRGTISGNTIYF. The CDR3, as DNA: TGTGCCAGCTCACCACGGGGCACCATCTCTGGAAACACCATATATTTT.

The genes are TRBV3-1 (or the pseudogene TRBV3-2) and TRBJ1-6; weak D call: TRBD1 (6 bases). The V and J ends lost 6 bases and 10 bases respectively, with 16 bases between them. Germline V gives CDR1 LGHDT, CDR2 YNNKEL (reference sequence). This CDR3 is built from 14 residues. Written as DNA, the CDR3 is TGTGCCAGCAGGTTTGGGACATATACCTCACCCCTCCACTTT. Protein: CASRFGTYTSPLHF.

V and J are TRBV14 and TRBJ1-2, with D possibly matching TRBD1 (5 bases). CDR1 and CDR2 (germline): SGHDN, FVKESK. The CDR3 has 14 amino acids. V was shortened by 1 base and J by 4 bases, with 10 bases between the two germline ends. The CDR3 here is CASSQVPRVYGYTF. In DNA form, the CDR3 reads TGTGCCAGCAGCCAAGTCCCCAGGGTCTATGGCTACACCTTC.

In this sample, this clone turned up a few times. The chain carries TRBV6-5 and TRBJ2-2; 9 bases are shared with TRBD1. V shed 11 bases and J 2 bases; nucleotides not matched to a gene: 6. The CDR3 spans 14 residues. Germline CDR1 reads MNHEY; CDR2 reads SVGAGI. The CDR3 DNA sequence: TGTGCCGGCCGGGACAGGGATAACACCGGGGAGCTGTTTTTT. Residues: CAGRDRDNTGELFF.

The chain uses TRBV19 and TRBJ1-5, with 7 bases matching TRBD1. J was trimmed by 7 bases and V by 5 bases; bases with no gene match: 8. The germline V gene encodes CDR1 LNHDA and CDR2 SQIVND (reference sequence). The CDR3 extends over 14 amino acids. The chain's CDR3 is CASSLQGGDQPQHF. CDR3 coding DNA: TGTGCCAGTAGTCTCCAGGGGGGGGACCAGCCCCAGCATTTT.

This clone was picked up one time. The CDR3 reads CASTGGTDTQYF. The CDR3, as DNA: TGTGCCAGTACGGGGGGCACAGATACGCAGTATTTT. The rearrangement joins TRBV19 to TRBJ2-3, with D possibly matching TRBD2 (6 bases). This CDR3 has 12 amino acids. Trimming cost V 7 bases and J 1 base, with 6 bases left between them. The germline gives CDR1 LNHDA, CDR2 SQIVND (reference sequence).

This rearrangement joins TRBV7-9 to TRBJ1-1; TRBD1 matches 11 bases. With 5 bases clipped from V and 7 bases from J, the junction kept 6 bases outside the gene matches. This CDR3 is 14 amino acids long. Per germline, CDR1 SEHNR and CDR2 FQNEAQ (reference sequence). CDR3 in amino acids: CASSRTGGAFEAFF. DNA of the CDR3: TGTGCCAGCAGCCGGACAGGGGGCGCGTTTGAAGCTTTCTTT.

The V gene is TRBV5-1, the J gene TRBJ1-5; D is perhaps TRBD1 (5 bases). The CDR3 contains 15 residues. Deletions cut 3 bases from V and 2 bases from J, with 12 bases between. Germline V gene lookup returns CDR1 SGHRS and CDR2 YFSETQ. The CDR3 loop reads CASSSTGGGNQPQHF. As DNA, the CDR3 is TGCGCCAGCAGCTCCACGGGGGGGGGCAATCAGCCCCAGCATTTT.

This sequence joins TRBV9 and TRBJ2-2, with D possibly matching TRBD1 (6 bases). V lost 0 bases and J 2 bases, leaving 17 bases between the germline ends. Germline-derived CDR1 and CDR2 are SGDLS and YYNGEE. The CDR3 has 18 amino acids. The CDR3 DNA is TGTGCCAGCAGCGTAGGGTTTTTGGACAGCCACAACACCGGGGAGCTGTTTTTT. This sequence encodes CASSVGFLDSHNTGELFF. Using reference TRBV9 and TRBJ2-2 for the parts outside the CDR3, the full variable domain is DSGVTQTPKHLITATGQRVTLRCSPRSGDLSVYWYQQSLDQGLQFLIQYYNGEERAKGNILERFSAQQFPDLHSELNLSSLELGDSALYFCASSVGFLDSHNTGELFFGEGSRLTVL.

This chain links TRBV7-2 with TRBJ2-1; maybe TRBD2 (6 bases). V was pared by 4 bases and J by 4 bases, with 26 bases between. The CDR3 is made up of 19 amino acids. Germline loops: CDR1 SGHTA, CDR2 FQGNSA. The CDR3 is CASSSIPGSGGKNYNEQFF. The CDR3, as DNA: TGTGCCAGCAGCTCCATTCCGGGATCTGGCGGGAAGAATTACAATGAGCAGTTCTTC.

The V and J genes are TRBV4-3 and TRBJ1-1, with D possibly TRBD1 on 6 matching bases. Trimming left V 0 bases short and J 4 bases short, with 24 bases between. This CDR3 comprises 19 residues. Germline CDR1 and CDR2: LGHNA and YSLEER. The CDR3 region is CASSQDQVRGGVMGTEAFF. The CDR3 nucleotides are TGCGCCAGCAGCCAAGATCAAGTCAGGGGAGGGGTGATGGGCACTGAAGCTTTCTTT.

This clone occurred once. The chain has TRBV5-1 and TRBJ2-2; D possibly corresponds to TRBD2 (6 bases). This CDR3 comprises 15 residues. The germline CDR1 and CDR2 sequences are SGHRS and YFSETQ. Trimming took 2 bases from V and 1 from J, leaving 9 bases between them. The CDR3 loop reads CASSFSGGNTGELFF. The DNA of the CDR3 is TGCGCCAGCAGCTTTAGCGGCGGGAACACCGGGGAGCTGTTTTTT.